The 28 T cell receptor beta chains presented below share a single source sample, sequenced in a study of T cells in Graves' hyperthyroidism and ophthalmopathy. Using RNA transcripts as the source, TCR beta CDR3 regions were amplified. An initial round of RT-PCR targeting the TCR CDR3 relied on the HTBI primer set. Via MiXCR, TCRdb re-called the multiplex PCR reads, giving one row per CDR3 protein. Here the sample spans around 340,000 distinct CDR3 sequences, 15% to 20% being singletons. Sequencing was performed on blood. The receptors originated from a woman aged 30 to 39 with Graves' hyperthyroidism that later progressed to Graves' ophthalmopathy.

This clonotype was seen ten or more times. The chain joins TRBV6-5 to TRBJ2-4; D call uncertain. Per germline, CDR1 MNHEY and CDR2 SVGAGI. This CDR3 has 15 amino acids. V lost 2 bases to trimming and J lost 0 bases, with 8 bases between them. CDR3 in amino acids: CASSYTPGAKNIQYF. The CDR3, as DNA: TGTGCCAGCAGTTACACTCCAGGAGCCAAAAACATTCAGTACTTC.

This clonotype was picked up many times. The V gene is TRBV2, the J gene TRBJ2-6; tentatively, D is TRBD1 (6 bases). This CDR3 is 14 amino acids long. Germline loops: CDR1 SNHLY, CDR2 FYNNEI. Trimming stripped 7 bases from V and 4 bases from J, with 11 bases between. The CDR3 DNA reads as TGTGCCAGCATCTGGGACACGGGGGCCAACGTCCTGACTTTC. Translation gives CASIWDTGANVLTF.

This clonotype has ten or more counts. This chain links TRBV9 with TRBJ1-2, with unresolved D. CDR3 length equals 14 residues. Per the germline V gene, CDR1 is SGDLS and CDR2 is YYNGEE. Deletions cut 3 bases from V and 8 bases from J, with 17 bases between. CDR3 nucleotide sequence: TGTGCCAGCAGCGCGGGCAGCGCCCAACGGGGCTACACCTTC. Translated: CASSAGSAQRGYTF.

The sample holds a few counts of this clonotype. At one of its ends the junction is not consistent with the germline gene, which may arise from a read error. V gene TRBV7-9 combines with J gene TRBJ2-5; 9 bases are a match to TRBD2. CDR1 and CDR2 (germline): SEHNR, FQNEAQ (reference sequence). This CDR3 is built from 16 residues. The CDR3 DNA sequence: TGTGCCGGCAGCTCGGTTACTAGCGGGTACCAAGAGACCCAGTACTTC. Its protein product is CAGSSVTSGYQETQYF.

Only a few counts were recorded for this clonotype. The V call is TRBV4-2, the J call TRBJ2-1; 7 bases match TRBD2. The J segment lost 5 bases and the V segment lost 5 bases, leaving 6 bases of the junction unmatched. Germline V gene sequence: CDR1 LGHNA, CDR2 YNFKEQ. CDR3 size: 14 residues. DNA of the CDR3: TGTGCCAGCAGCATGGGACTATATGACAATGAGCAGTTCTTC. Residues: CASSMGLYDNEQFF.

The chain couples TRBV10-1 to TRBJ2-4; D is unresolved. Trimming removed 3 bases from V and 9 bases from J, with 21 bases in between. Germline-derived CDR1 and CDR2 are WNHNN and SYGVQD (reference sequence). The CDR3 is 16 residues long. CDR3 in amino acids: CASSEGNRRPDGIQYF. The CDR3 nucleotides are TGCGCCAGCAGTGAAGGAAACCGGCGCCCGGACGGCATTCAGTACTTC.

This clonotype was recorded a few times. The chain combines TRBV6-1 with TRBJ1-6; perhaps TRBD1 as D (6 bases). The CDR3 spans 16 residues. V dropped 8 bases and J dropped 0 bases, with 14 bases sitting between them. The germline V gene has CDR1 MNHNS and CDR2 SASEGT. As DNA, the CDR3 is TGTGCCAGCGGAAGGACAGCTCCCTCCTATAATTCACCCCTCCACTTT. Amino acids: CASGRTAPSYNSPLHF.

The chain carries TRBV12-3 or TRBV12-4 and TRBJ1-1; 9 bases are shared with TRBD1. This CDR3 spans 14 amino acids. Trimming at V came to 6 bases and at J to 11 bases, leaving 13 bases not matched to a gene. The CDR3 loop is CASSPGTGSRWAFF. The DNA of the CDR3 is TGTGCCAGCAGCCCAGGGACAGGGAGCAGGTGGGCTTTCTTT.

This clonotype was observed at least ten times. The chain links TRBV6-1 to TRBJ2-7, with D possibly TRBD1 on 5 matching bases. The CDR3 sequence is 16 residues long. With 3 bases removed from V and 6 bases from J, the gap between germline ends came to 21 bases. Germline V gene sequence: CDR1 MNHNS, CDR2 SASEGT. CDR3: CASSDEGQISALEQYF. In DNA, the CDR3 is TGTGCCAGCAGTGACGAAGGACAAATTTCAGCCCTCGAGCAGTACTTC.

V is TRBV11-2 and J is TRBJ2-3, with TRBD1 as a possible D gene (6 bases). The CDR3 runs 18 residues. Germline CDR1 reads SGHAT; CDR2 reads FQNNGV. Trimming pared 5 bases from V and 1 base from J, leaving 22 bases between. The CDR3 nucleotides read TGTGCCAGCAGCCCGAGGGGGTGGGCGGAACTTCGCACAGATACGCAGTATTTT. Its translation: CASSPRGWAELRTDTQYF. The full variable domain, rest sourced from reference TRBV11-2 and TRBJ2-3, is EAGVAQSPRYKIIEKRQSVAFWCNPISGHATLYWYQQILGQGPKLLIQFQNNGVVDDSQLPKDRFSAERLKGVDSTLKIQPAKLEDSAVYLCASSPRGWAELRTDTQYFGPGTRLTVL.

This chain connects TRBV9 to TRBJ2-3; TRBD2 might be the D (5 bases). The germline gives CDR1 SGDLS, CDR2 YYNGEE. V dropped 4 bases and J dropped 5 bases, with 14 bases sitting between them. CDR3 length equals 14 residues. CDR3 in DNA: TGTGCCAGCAGCATATGGACCAGCGGAGATACGCAGTATTTT. Translation gives CASSIWTSGDTQYF.

The rearrangement joins TRBV29-1 to TRBJ1-5; tentative D call: TRBD1 (5 bases). The germline V gene has CDR1 SQVTM and CDR2 ANQGSEA. This CDR3 comprises 13 residues. Trimming left V 4 bases short and J 3 bases short, with 10 bases between. CDR3 loop: CSVGPGHNQPQHF. CDR3 bases: TGCAGCGTTGGCCCAGGGCACAATCAGCCCCAGCATTTT.

The rearrangement joins TRBV7-9 to TRBJ1-2, with D unclear. Trimming took 4 bases from V and 9 from J, leaving 21 bases between them. CDR3 size: 15 residues. The germline gives CDR1 SEHNR, CDR2 FQNEAQ (reference sequence). DNA of the CDR3: TGTGCCAGCAGCTCGTCTGGAGAGGGATTATGGCGCTACACCTTC. This codes for CASSSSGEGLWRYTF.

To note about this clonotype: One end of the junction varies from germline; a read error may be responsible. The chain couples TRBV29-1 to TRBJ2-1; 10 nucleotides agree with TRBD1. CDR1 is SQVTM, CDR2 ANQGSEA, per germline. CDR3 length: 13 residues. The chain's CDR3 is CSFDRGPYNEQFF. The CDR3 DNA sequence: TGCAGCTTTGACAGGGGGCCCTACAATGAGCAGTTCTTC.

The V and J genes are TRBV7-9 and TRBJ1-2; the D gene is possibly TRBD1 (6 bases). V gave up 2 bases and J gave up 4 bases, with 11 bases separating them. Germline CDR1 and CDR2: SEHNR and FQNEAQ (reference sequence). The CDR3 sequence is 14 residues long. DNA of the CDR3: TGTGCCAGCAGCTTACCACAGGGTTTCTATGGCTACACCTTC. Amino acid sequence: CASSLPQGFYGYTF.

This clonotype was counted ten times or more. The chain uses TRBV12-3 or TRBV12-4 and TRBJ2-5, with 8 bases aligning to TRBD1. The junction had 7 bases not matched to a gene; V was cut back by 3 bases and J by 1 base. CDR3 length equals 16 residues. The CDR3 DNA reads TGTGCCAGCAGTTTCCCCAGTCAGGGGGCCCAAGAGACCCAGTACTTC. This translates into CASSFPSQGAQETQYF.

Ten or more counts support this clonotype. The gene calls are TRBV28 and TRBJ2-3; 7 bases line up with TRBD2. This CDR3 region has 16 residues. The V segment lost 2 bases and the J segment 2 bases; nucleotides outside the gene matches: 7. Germline V gives CDR1 MDHEN, CDR2 SYDVKM. In nucleotides, the CDR3 is TGTGCCAGCAGTTTAAGGGGACTATCCCCCACAGATACGCAGTATTTT. Protein sequence: CASSLRGLSPTDTQYF.

This clonotype appeared many times. V gene TRBV28 combines with J gene TRBJ2-5; TRBD2 might be the D (6 bases). The CDR3 length is 14 residues. Trimming removed 3 bases at V and 1 base at J, with 9 bases between. The V gene's germline CDR1 is MDHEN and CDR2 SYDVKM. CDR3 in amino acids: CASSFGGAQETQYF. CDR3 nucleotide sequence: TGTGCCAGCAGTTTTGGCGGGGCCCAAGAGACCCAGTACTTC.

This clonotype appeared many times. The junction and the germline gene differ at one end; a read error may be behind it. V usage is TRBV12-3 or TRBV12-4 and J usage is TRBJ2-7; 10 nucleotides agree with TRBD2. This CDR3 contains 15 residues. CDR3 in DNA: TGTGCCAGCAGATTAGCGGGGGGACCCTTCGGGGAGCAGTACTTC. Translated, it gives CASRLAGGPFGEQYF.

This clonotype came up many times. The V and J genes are TRBV19 and TRBJ1-1; D perhaps matches TRBD1 (6 bases). The CDR3 covers 18 residues. V lost 1 base and J lost 3, with 21 bases in between. Germline V CDR1 and CDR2: LNHDA, SQIVND (reference sequence). CDR3 amino acids: CASSIGGPLRVGDTEAFF. As DNA, the CDR3 is TGTGCCAGTAGTATAGGGGGGCCTCTCCGGGTAGGGGACACTGAAGCTTTCTTT.

V is TRBV4-1 and J is TRBJ2-1, with TRBD2 identical over 13 bases. CDR1 is MGHRA, CDR2 YSYEKL, per germline. The CDR3 is made up of 15 amino acids. With V trimmed by 4 bases and J by 9 bases, 6 bases remained unmatched. The DNA of the CDR3 is TGCGCCAGCAGCCTAGGGACTAGCGGGAAAACTGAGCAGTTCTTC. The encoded protein is CASSLGTSGKTEQFF.

This clonotype was seen repeatedly, ten times or more. The V call is TRBV20-1, the J call TRBJ2-7; 11 bases are a match to TRBD2. Germline V gene data show CDR1 as DFQATT and CDR2 as SNEGSKA (reference sequence). The CDR3 covers 14 residues. The trim removed 6 bases at V and 5 bases at J, leaving 9 bases unmatched. CDR3 coding DNA: TGCAGTGCCCAGAGATCACTAGCGGGAGACGAGCAGTACTTC. This gives the protein CSAQRSLAGDEQYF.

On this clonotype: A much larger clone sits a single nucleotide away, making a read error possible. The chain uses TRBV15 and TRBJ2-3; D possibly corresponds to TRBD1 (6 bases). The germline V gene has CDR1 LNHNV and CDR2 YYDKDF (reference sequence). The CDR3 spans 14 residues. The DNA of the CDR3 is TGTGCCACCGGCAGAGATTCAGGGGAGTCTACGCAGTATTTT. The encoded protein is CATGRDSGESTQYF.

The J gene is TRBJ2-5, the V gene TRBV10-2; the D is unclear. Per germline, CDR1 WSHSY and CDR2 SAAADI. The CDR3 length is 14 residues. Trimming stripped 1 base from V and 2 bases from J, with 8 bases between. The CDR3 DNA follows: TGCGCCAGCAGTGAGTTAACTCCTCAAGAGACCCAGTACTTC. Translated, it gives CASSELTPQETQYF.

This clonotype has at least ten counts. This rearrangement joins TRBV24-1 to TRBJ1-1; possibly TRBD1 for D (5 bases). V gave up 8 bases and J gave up 1 base, with 10 bases separating them. This CDR3 is 13 amino acids long. CDR1 and CDR2 from the germline V gene are KGHDR and SFDVKD. The CDR3 loop reads CATTGGTNTEAFF. In DNA, the CDR3 is TGTGCCACCACGGGGGGAACGAACACTGAAGCTTTCTTT.

This clonotype was detected ten times or more. V and J are TRBV3-1 and TRBJ2-3; no reliable D call. The germline V gene encodes CDR1 LGHDT and CDR2 YNNKEL (reference sequence). CDR3 length: 13 residues. The V end lost 7 bases, the J end lost 0 bases, and 8 bases lay between the germline ends. The CDR3 sequence is CASISGSTDTQYF. The CDR3 region has the DNA TGTGCCAGCATTTCCGGGAGCACAGATACGCAGTATTTT.

In this sample, this clonotype turned up many times. The chain employs TRBV10-3 and TRBJ1-1, with 7 bases fitting TRBD1. The CDR3 consists of 13 residues. Trimming took 6 bases from V and 8 from J; bases not matched to a gene: 9. The germline V gene encodes CDR1 ENHRY and CDR2 SYGVKD. The CDR3 coding sequence is TGTGCCATCAGGCCAACAGGGGAAACCGAAGCTTTCTTT. This translates into CAIRPTGETEAFF.

The gene calls are TRBV29-1 and TRBJ2-1; 7 nucleotides match TRBD2. Losses at the gene ends were 6 bases for V and 4 bases for J; bases not matched to a gene: 15. The CDR3 has 16 residues. The germline gives CDR1 SQVTM, CDR2 ANQGSEA. CDR3: CSVPRGDSSGYNEQFF. DNA for the CDR3: TGCAGCGTCCCCCGGGGGGACTCCTCTGGGTACAATGAGCAGTTCTTC.